A single sample is the source of the 27 T cell receptor beta chains below, sequenced in a study of control samples from healthy donors and cancer patients. Some clones are missing from TCRdb's copy, which holds only in-frame ones; the method was immunoSEQ multiplex PCR. The sample lists tens of thousands of clones; more than 70% were seen once. The sequenced sample consisted of PBMCs. The receptors here all came from a man aged 50-59 years with head and neck cancer.

This clone was seen a few times. CDR3 loop: CASSESARQPQHF. The CDR3 DNA sequence: TGCGCCAGCAGTGAGTCAGCGCGTCAGCCCCAGCATTTT. The V and J genes are TRBV10-2 and TRBJ1-5; no clear D gene. CDR3 length: 13 amino acids. Deletions cut 0 bases from V and 6 bases from J, with 6 bases between. CDR1 and CDR2 (germline): WSHSY, SAAADI.

On this clone itself: One junction end does not reproduce the germline sequence, and a read error may be involved. CDR3 DNA: TGTGCCAGCCCACCTGTTGCGGGGGTAGCGGCCGCCTACGAGCAGTACTTC. Protein product: CASPPVAGVAAAYEQYF. V is TRBV18 and J is TRBJ2-7; the match to TRBD2 covers 7 bases. CDR3 length: 17 amino acids. CDR1 is KGHSH, CDR2 LQKENI, per germline.

V and J are TRBV27 and TRBJ2-3, with D unresolved. In germline, CDR1 is MNHEY, CDR2 SMNVEV (reference sequence). This CDR3 is built from 12 residues. Trimming stripped 8 bases from V and 6 bases from J, with 12 bases between. The DNA for the CDR3 is TGTGCCAGCTATGATCTTAGGGATACGCAGTATTTT. Its protein is CASYDLRDTQYF.

The V gene is TRBV19, the J gene TRBJ1-2; D ambiguous. Germline lookup yields CDR1 LNHDA and CDR2 SQIVND (reference sequence). V was clipped by 4 bases and J by 3 bases, with 15 bases between them. The CDR3 runs 15 residues. CDR3: CASSTPGRRDYGYTF. The CDR3 DNA reads TGTGCCAGTAGTACCCCCGGTAGGCGGGACTATGGCTACACCTTC. The full variable domain, with the rest looked up from reference TRBV19 and TRBJ1-2, is DGGITQSPKYLFRKEGQNVTLSCEQNLNHDAMYWYRQDPGQGLRLIYYSQIVNDFQKGDIAEGYSVSREKKESFPLTVTSAQKNPTAFYLCASSTPGRRDYGYTFGSGTRLTVV.

The gene calls are TRBV9 and TRBJ2-2; D uncertain. Trimming left V 3 bases short and J 7 bases short, with 10 bases between. Looked up from germline, CDR1 is SGDLS and CDR2 is YYNGEE. CDR3 length: 13 amino acids. CDR3: CASSGVGDGELFF. CDR3 bases: TGTGCCAGCAGCGGAGTTGGGGACGGGGAGCTGTTTTTT.

Concerning this clone: The junction departs from the called germline gene at one end, perhaps through a read error. The rearrangement uses TRBV7-3 and TRBJ1-6; D ambiguous. The CDR3 contains 15 residues. CDR1 is SGHTA and CDR2 is FQGTGA in the germline V gene. The CDR3 sequence is CASSLMDGDNSPLHF. The CDR3 bases are TGTGCCAGCAGCTTAATGGACGGAGATAATTCGCCCCTCCACTTT.

This clone was picked up a small number of times. This chain joins TRBV19 and TRBJ1-2; 7 nucleotides agree with TRBD1. This CDR3 region has 14 residues. The germline V gene has CDR1 LNHDA and CDR2 SQIVND (reference sequence). The trim removed 4 bases at V and 7 bases at J, leaving 9 bases unmatched. CDR3 in amino acids: CASSTLDDRAGYTF. DNA for the CDR3: TGTGCCAGTAGTACCCTAGACGACAGGGCTGGCTACACCTTC.

The V and J genes are TRBV23-1 and TRBJ1-2; no firm D call. TRBV23-1 is annotated as an ORF whose role is uncertain. The V end lost 2 bases, the J end lost 7 bases, and 14 bases lay between the germline ends. The CDR3 sequence is 14 residues long. CDR3 protein: CASSQREGGRGYTF. The CDR3, as DNA: TGCGCCAGCAGTCAACGGGAGGGAGGGCGTGGCTACACCTTC.

This clone occurred once. The chain couples TRBV5-1 to TRBJ1-2; D is unclear. Trimming pared 1 base from V and 8 bases from J, leaving 15 bases between. Germline-derived CDR1 and CDR2 are SGHRS and YFSETQ. The CDR3 length is 14 residues. The CDR3 loop reads CASSLFGYGDGYTF. CDR3 nucleotides: TGCGCCAGCAGCTTGTTTGGGTACGGTGACGGCTACACCTTC.

The chain couples TRBV10-3 to TRBJ2-1; unclear D gene. The CDR3 loop spans 11 amino acids. V lost 3 bases to trimming and J lost 12 bases, with 9 bases between them. Germline assignment: CDR1 ENHRY and CDR2 SYGVKD. The CDR3 sequence: CAISDLGWQFF. CDR3 bases: TGTGCCATCAGTGACTTGGGCTGGCAGTTCTTC.

The V gene is TRBV5-4, the J gene TRBJ2-3, with TRBD1 identical over 9 bases. The CDR3 loop spans 16 amino acids. The V segment lost 5 bases and the J segment 4 bases; nucleotides outside the gene matches: 11. Germline V gene sequence: CDR1 SGHNT, CDR2 YYREEE (reference sequence). The CDR3 DNA reads TGTGCCAGCAGAGCGCCCGGGACAGGGACCGCAGATACGCAGTATTTT. Translating it yields CASRAPGTGTADTQYF.

The chain couples TRBV3-1 (or the pseudogene TRBV3-2) to TRBJ2-7; D unclear. CDR3 size: 16 residues. Germline-derived CDR1 and CDR2 are LGHDT and YNNKEL (reference sequence). Trimming took off 6 bases at V and 3 bases at J, with 21 bases between the two ends. CDR3 bases: TGTGCCAGCAGAGAGAACACCGGGCGCGACTTCTACGAGCAGTACTTC. Encoded protein: CASRENTGRDFYEQYF.

This chain links TRBV28 with TRBJ2-1; TRBD1 matches 9 bases. Losses at the gene ends were 2 bases for V and 8 bases for J; bases not matched to a gene: 7. The CDR3 covers 15 residues. Germline CDR1 MDHEN, CDR2 SYDVKM. The CDR3: CASSLVGTGWDEQFF. The CDR3 nucleotides read TGTGCCAGCAGTTTAGTCGGGACAGGGTGGGATGAGCAGTTCTTC.

In DNA form, the CDR3 reads TGTGCCAGCAGTCCACGGGGGAATTCACCCCTCCACTTT. Amino acids: CASSPRGNSPLHF. V and J are TRBV6-5 and TRBJ1-6, with D possibly being TRBD1 (5 bases). V was pared by 5 bases and J by 7 bases, with 9 bases between. This CDR3 contains 13 residues. Looked up from germline, CDR1 is MNHEY and CDR2 is SVGAGI.

J is TRBJ1-5 and V is TRBV23-1, with D unclear. Being an ORF, TRBV23-1 has a function that is uncertain. The V and J ends lost 2 bases and 2 bases respectively, with 13 bases between them. This CDR3 contains 16 residues. CDR3 loop: CASSQPSGSGNQPQHF. As DNA, the CDR3 is TGCGCCAGCAGTCAACCTTCGGGGTCAGGCAATCAGCCCCAGCATTTT.

This sequence joins TRBV6-6 and TRBJ2-1; tentatively, D is TRBD2 (6 bases). Trimming left V 8 bases short and J 5 bases short, with 16 bases between. The CDR3 sequence is 14 residues long. In germline, CDR1 is MNHNY, CDR2 SVGAGI (reference sequence). The CDR3 sequence: CASRREDSDNEQFF. The CDR3 DNA reads as TGTGCCAGCCGGAGGGAGGACTCGGACAATGAGCAGTTCTTC.

The genes are TRBV19 and TRBJ2-3; D is unresolved. Trimming took off 6 bases at V and 2 bases at J, with 9 bases between the two ends. The CDR3 runs 13 residues. Germline V gene sequence: CDR1 LNHDA, CDR2 SQIVND (reference sequence). The CDR3 DNA reads TGTGCCAGTAGGGACCTGGCCACAGATACGCAGTATTTT. It specifies CASRDLATDTQYF.

This CDR3 reads CASSSQSRPTDTQYF. The CDR3 bases are TGCGCCAGCAGCTCTCAATCCCGTCCCACAGATACGCAGTATTTT. V is TRBV5-1 and J is TRBJ2-3; D not certain. The CDR3 has 15 residues. Germline CDR1 SGHRS, CDR2 YFSETQ. Trimming shortened V by 3 bases and J by 2 bases, and 13 bases separated the two germline ends.

V is TRBV6-2 or TRBV6-3 and J is TRBJ2-7; 12 positions agree with TRBD1. Looked up from germline, CDR1 is MNHEY and CDR2 is SVGEGT. The CDR3 loop spans 20 amino acids. Trimming at V came to 4 bases and at J to 2 bases, leaving 18 bases not matched to a gene. CDR3 nucleotides: TGTGCCAGCAGTTGGACATCCGGGACAGGGGGCGTAAGGCTTCCCTACGAGCAGTACTTC. Translating it yields CASSWTSGTGGVRLPYEQYF.

This chain joins TRBV6-5 and TRBJ2-1; 8 bases match TRBD2. The CDR3 totals 15 residues. Germline trimming cut 4 bases from V and 7 bases from J; bases unmatched to any gene: 9. CDR1 and CDR2 from the germline V gene are MNHEY and SVGAGI. CDR3 residues: CASSSRGGATNEQFF. The CDR3 region has the DNA TGTGCCAGCAGTTCCCGGGGGGGAGCGACGAATGAGCAGTTCTTC.

This chain uses TRBV7-9 with TRBJ2-3, with TRBD1 matching 8 bases. The CDR3 extends over 16 amino acids. Germline V gene lookup returns CDR1 SEHNR and CDR2 FQNEAQ (reference sequence). V lost 1 base and J lost 2; bases outside the gene matches: 5. CDR3 in amino acids: CASSLVSGGFTDTQYF. The CDR3 DNA reads as TGTGCCAGCAGCTTAGTTTCAGGGGGCTTCACAGATACGCAGTATTTT.

The V gene is TRBV9, the J gene TRBJ2-3; the D gene is possibly TRBD1 (5 bases). Trimming cost V 3 bases and J 14 bases, with 19 bases left between them. The CDR3 runs to 13 residues. CDR1 is SGDLS and CDR2 is YYNGEE in the germline V gene. CDR3 loop: CASSGGAGFLRYF. Written as DNA, the CDR3 is TGTGCCAGCAGCGGTGGGGCCGGGTTCCTTAGGTATTTT.

This chain uses TRBV5-1 with TRBJ1-3; 9 bases are shared with TRBD1. The CDR3 sequence is 16 residues long. From germline, CDR1 is SGHRS and CDR2 YFSETQ. V shed 0 bases, J shed 2 bases, and the junction held 3 bases outside the gene matches. CDR3 protein: CASSLVGQGAGNTIYF. Here the CDR3 DNA reads TGCGCCAGCAGCTTGGTGGGACAGGGCGCTGGAAACACCATATATTTT.

The chain uses TRBV27 and TRBJ2-1; 7 bases are a match to TRBD2. V shed 5 bases, J shed 8 bases, and the junction held 15 bases outside the gene matches. Germline V gene sequence: CDR1 MNHEY, CDR2 SMNVEV (reference sequence). This CDR3 spans 16 amino acids. The DNA of the CDR3 is TGTGCCAGCAGTCCCGGCGTGGCGGGAGTAGTGGATGAGCAGTTCTTC. This translates into CASSPGVAGVVDEQFF.

The rearrangement links TRBV10-2 to TRBJ1-1, with 8 positions matching TRBD1. Germline lookup yields CDR1 WSHSY and CDR2 SAAADI. CDR3 length equals 14 residues. The V gene end was trimmed by 6 bases and the J gene end by 4 bases; junction bases not matched to a gene: 7. CDR3 region: CASRQTGEGTEAFF. The DNA for the CDR3 is TGCGCCAGCAGACAGACAGGGGAGGGCACTGAAGCTTTCTTT.

The CDR3 spells CASSVVASSANTGELFF. The CDR3 nucleotides are TGTGCCAGCAGCGTAGTGGCTAGCTCAGCGAACACCGGGGAGCTGTTTTTT. The V gene is TRBV9, the J gene TRBJ2-2, with D possibly TRBD2 on 5 matching bases. Trimming cost V 0 bases and J 0 bases, with 12 bases left between them. The CDR3 runs 17 residues. In germline, CDR1 is SGDLS, CDR2 YYNGEE.

The chain couples TRBV18 to TRBJ2-3, with 8 bases aligning to TRBD2. Germline V gives CDR1 KGHSH, CDR2 LQKENI. V dropped 2 bases and J dropped 0; count of bases not matched to a gene: 10. CDR3 length equals 18 residues. CDR3 DNA: TGTGCCAGCTCACCAGGGCTAGCGGGTTCTCCTAGCACAGATACGCAGTATTTT. Translated, it gives CASSPGLAGSPSTDTQYF.